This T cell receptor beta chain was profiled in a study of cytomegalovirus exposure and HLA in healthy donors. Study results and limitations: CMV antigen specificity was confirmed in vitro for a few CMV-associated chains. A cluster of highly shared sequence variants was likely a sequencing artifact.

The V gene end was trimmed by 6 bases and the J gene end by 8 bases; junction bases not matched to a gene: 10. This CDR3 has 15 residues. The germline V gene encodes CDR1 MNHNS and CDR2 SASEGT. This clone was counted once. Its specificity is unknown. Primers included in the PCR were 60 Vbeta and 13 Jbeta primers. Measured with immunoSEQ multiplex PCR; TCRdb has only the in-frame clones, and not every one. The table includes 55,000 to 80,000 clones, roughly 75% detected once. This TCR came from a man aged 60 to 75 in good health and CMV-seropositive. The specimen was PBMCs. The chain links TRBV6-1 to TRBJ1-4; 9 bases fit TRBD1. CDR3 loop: CASRDFGDREEKLFF. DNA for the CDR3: TGTGCCAGCAGGGACTTTGGGGACAGGGAGGAAAAACTGTTTTTT.